A single TCR beta chain is shown here with its context. As yet, its antigen is unknown. The sample originates from a study of T cell responses to AZD1222 COVID-19 vaccine. General study findings and limits: The study sampled repertoires only after the peak T cell response.

Germline CDR1 MNHEY, CDR2 SMNVEV (reference sequence). This CDR3 region has 13 residues. Trimming took off 5 bases at V and 7 bases at J, with 12 bases between the two ends. Using immunoSEQ multiplex PCR, the repertoire was profiled, and TCRdb retains in-frame clones only, with some absent. The sample carries about 130,000 clones, roughly 88% recorded once. The sample in question was peripheral blood, obtained on day 0 of MenACWY control vaccination. This TCR was sampled from an adult in good health. The chain carries TRBV27 and TRBJ2-1; D is undetermined. Written as DNA, the CDR3 is TGTGCCAGCAGTCCCCCCGGTAGGAATGAGCAGTTCTTC. This sequence encodes CASSPPGRNEQFF.